This TCR beta chain was identified in a study of early T cells in non-severe SARS-CoV-2 infection (dated by TCRdb to the early 2020s). A note on the overall study: Bulk RNA from unsorted whole blood was used for TCR sequencing, so alpha and beta chains could not be paired. The research as a whole found: VDJdb matching was skewed toward anti-spike CD8 responses, so virus-specific expansions were likely underestimated and private and CD4 specificities were missed.

Libraries were prepared through 5' RACE. The sequencing machine was a NextSeq 500. In the TCR library protocol, unique molecular identifiers were attached to individual cDNA molecules to correct for PCR bias and sequencing error. Sequencing covered both TCR alpha and beta chains, and within each sample the abundances of alpha and beta sequences were tightly co-correlated. The study's processing was this. Decombinator V4 was used to annotate TCR sequences for V gene, J gene and CDR3. Expanded TCRs were defined as changing significantly between any two time points under a Poisson model with p below 0.0001. TCR abundances were normalised to the total number of TCRs sequenced in each sample and reported as counts per million. MAIT TCRs were defined by TRAV1-2 paired with TRAJ12, TRAJ20 or TRAJ33, and iNKT TCRs by TRAV10 paired with TRAJ18. VDJdb, accessed 1 November 2021, was searched for CMV, EBV and SARS-CoV-2 annotated TCRs, with TCRs annotated for multiple antigens excluded. TCRdb trimmed public reads at Q25 via fastp, called clones via MiXCR and kept in-frame beta chains. All rows with the same CDR3 protein become a single entry with the most common DNA and genes. The V and J calls follow TCRdb's processing rather than the paper's. Counted in this sample were approximately 42,000 distinct CDR3 sequences; around 6.8% of them appeared once. Together, the top ten hold around 5.1% of the sample.

The germline V gene (reference sequence) yields DFQATT for CDR1 and SNEGSKA for CDR2. Its CDR3 holds 12 amino acids, cysteine through phenylalanine. The retained sequence is limited to the CDR3, 36 bases, with the frame set at the first base. This was a case-control study nested in a cohort of healthcare workers in London, UK, who had nasopharyngeal swab PCR tests and blood samples taken every week. Between 23 and 31 March 2020, the week of the UK lockdown, healthcare workers were enrolled and then followed up weekly for as long as 16 weeks. With regard to this clonotype: Its antigen has not been determined. Base qualities were left out, and no much larger clone turns up one base away.

The rearrangement joined TRBV20-1 to TRBJ1-1; the D segment cannot be called with confidence. The sequence came from an adult who was a healthcare worker with PCR-confirmed SARS-CoV-2 infection or an uninfected control (not recorded which). What was sequenced was whole blood. The nucleotides are TGCATTATAGGACCAACGAACACTGAAGCTTTCTTT. Its protein is CIIGPTNTEAFF.